This TCR beta chain was captured by sequencing in a study of blood T cells in healthy people across ages (dated by TCRdb to between 2015 and 2016). Turning to the overall study: In model experiments, template switching captured about one uniquely barcoded TCR beta cDNA molecule for every two T cells. The donors were divided into four age groups: young (average approximately 16 years), middle-aged (roughly 40), aged (around 67) and long-lived (82). To track age-related changes in TCR beta repertoire diversity, the study relied on deep sequencing normalized with unique cDNA molecular identifiers. Two additional independent replicas of 1 million unique cDNA reads from the same blood draw were analyzed for two donors (one aged 18 to 29 and one aged 80 or older).

Paper-wide results and their limitations: Observed TCR beta diversity per million T cells fell roughly linearly with age, and a significant reduction was already apparent by age around 40. Donor CMV infection status was unknown, potentially confounding age-related changes in expanded clonotypes. The percentage of naive T cells measured by flow cytometry correlated strongly with observed TCR beta diversity. Compared with the aged group, the long-lived group had more naive CD4+ T cells, fewer expanded clones and increased TCR diversity, suggesting age selection. Bulk unsorted PBMC profiling prevented conclusive comparison of naive and antigen-experienced compartments. Estimates of total diversity based on one million sequenced T cells were regarded as lower bounds and as underestimates.

In this sample, this clonotype turned up a few times. Its binding antigen is unknown. The input lacks base qualities; no much larger clone sits a single base away. The library was generated by 5' RACE. For sequencing, an Illumina HiSeq 2500 was employed. A second roughly 6 to 12 cycle PCR used a sample-barcoded 5' primer and a J-beta primer mix. A template-switch 5' adaptor carrying 12 random nucleotides introduced a unique molecular identifier onto each TCR beta cDNA molecule. Each sample yielded at least 3 million CDR3-containing paired-end reads. First-strand cDNA synthesis was performed from all RNA using the Mint cDNA synthesis kit, with priming by a TRBC-specific oligonucleotide. All cDNA was treated with uracil-DNA glycosylase and then went through a first 18-cycle PCR with the universal primers M1SS and BC2_uni_R. On the authors' methods: For normalization, 1 million high-quality reads, each with a distinct molecular identifier, were randomly selected from each sample. Instead of being binned into consensus sequences, reads that shared molecular identifiers were thrown out. CDR3 identification, clonotype clustering and error correction used MiTCR with a Q25 quality threshold and the strictest error-elimination algorithm. Lower-bound total TCR beta diversity was estimated with a nonparametric unseen species model using Euler transformation. The public reads were reprocessed in TCRdb via fastp at Q25 and MiXCR, keeping in-frame beta chains. Identical CDR3 proteins give one entry, which carries the most common genes and DNA. These V and J calls originate from TCRdb's pipeline instead of the authors' own analysis. The sample includes fewer than 800,000 distinct CDR3 sequences, with approximately 25% observed a single time. The ten largest clones represent 9.4% of the sample.

The germline V gene encodes CDR1 SQVTM and CDR2 ANQGSEA. Its CDR3 holds 15 amino acids, cysteine through phenylalanine. Only the CDR3 DNA is retained, 45 bases long and in frame from the first base. The junction carries 18 bases between V and J, which are trimmed by 7 bases and 0 bases respectively. The donors were around 39 Caucasian individuals from Russia, aged roughly 6 to 90 years, who were systemically healthy. Each donor gave ten milliliters of peripheral blood, collected into EDTA-treated Vacutainer tubes. Ficoll-Paque density-gradient centrifugation was used to isolate PBMCs, with at least 6 million per sample. Trizol reagent was used to extract total RNA from the PBMCs, yielding at least 6 micrograms per sample. For every donor, flow cytometry on a PBMC aliquot measured the percentage of naive CD45RAhigh/CD27high T cells. The sample also formed part of further work on T cells of mothers and their children. Per that second paper: Nine systemically healthy Caucasian individuals served as donors, namely three mothers together with their six children. cDNA synthesis used all of the extracted RNA, with roughly 1.6 ug of RNA in each 15 ul reaction. Sample barcodes and 2-4 random nucleotides were added via the M1S primer in the second PCR. More than 8 million TCR beta CDR3 reads were obtained from each mother, and millions of reads were obtained from each child. In both related and unrelated pairs, thymic selection shapes the output of TCR recombination in a similar way, with inherited differences having only a minor effect. Related mother-child pairs always showed normalized repertoire overlap that was slightly higher than in unrelated mother-child pairs, though the difference was never significant. Persistent microchimeric T cell clones were not detected, at a sensitivity of approximately 100 clones per million clonotypes. Deep NGS was used in the study to compare the TCR beta repertoires of mothers and children and to look for features that separate related mother-child pairs from unrelated individuals. On average, the children were approximately 11 +/- 4 years old, while the mothers were about 37 +/- 4 years old. After adapter ligation was performed with NEBNext reagents, the libraries were sequenced on an Illumina HiSeq 2000 with 100+100 nt paired-end reads. To prevent cross-contamination, the mother and child libraries were prepared a month apart and were sequenced in separate runs. Each donor had between 500,000 and 2,000,000 distinct TCR beta clonotypes identified. Naive TCR beta clonotypes were estimated from low-frequency clonotypes matched to each donor's FACS-determined naive share, without sorting.

The receptor comes from a boy between 5 and 17 years old in good health. Specimen: blood. The chain is encoded by TRBV29-1 joined to TRBJ2-5; the D gene identity is not certain. The CDR3 corresponds to CSATLAGMYQETQYF. The DNA sequence is given as TGCAGCGCAACGCTCGCTGGGATGTACCAAGAGACCCAGTACTTC.